This record covers a single T cell receptor (beta chain). This entry comes from a study of early T cells in non-severe SARS-CoV-2 infection. Study-level information: Unpaired chains resulted from sequencing bulk RNA of unsorted whole blood.

V dropped 3 bases and J dropped 11 bases, with 11 bases sitting between them. The germline CDR1 and CDR2 sequences are LGHDT and YNNKEL (reference sequence). This CDR3 is built from 12 residues. TCRdb recomputed calls from the 5' RACE reads with MiXCR, one row per CDR3 protein. The sample consists of 25,000 to 35,000 distinct CDR3 sequences, 6.6% of them appearing once. The sequence came from an adult who was a healthcare worker with PCR-confirmed SARS-CoV-2 infection or an uninfected control (not recorded which). Material for sequencing was whole blood. The V and J genes are TRBV3-1 and TRBJ2-4, with D perhaps TRBD2 (6 bases). CDR3 in DNA: TGTGCCAGCAGCCACTCCGGGACTTTTCAGTACTTC. Its translation is CASSHSGTFQYF.